This TCR beta chain was sequenced for a study of control samples from healthy donors and cancer patients. Some clones are missing from TCRdb's copy, which holds only in-frame ones; the method was immunoSEQ multiplex PCR. The profile covers 70,000 to 80,000 clones, with 75% to 90% appearing a single time and about 16% taken by the ten largest. The CDR3 contains 15 residues. V shed 3 bases and J shed 3 bases, with 15 bases lying between them. Germline lookup yields CDR1 SGDLS and CDR2 YYNGEE. This chain joins TRBV9 and TRBJ1-2; no firm D call. The clonotype comes from a man between 50 and 59 years old in good health. The specimen was blood. The CDR3 sequence: CASSATPGRDYGYTF. The CDR3, as DNA: TGTGCCAGCAGCGCAACTCCAGGAAGGGACTATGGCTACACCTTC.